A single sample is the source of the 31 T cell receptor beta chains below, sequenced in a study of T cell responses to AZD1222 COVID-19 vaccine. Repertoires were generated with immunoSEQ multiplex PCR, while TCRdb's copy carries only in-frame clones and drops some. The sample contains approximately 140,000 clones, roughly nine tenths of which appear only once. The sample in question was peripheral blood, obtained 28 days after the second AZD1222 dose. The receptors originated from an adult who received the AZD1222 COVID-19 vaccine.

The chain combines TRBV7-9 with TRBJ2-7, with D perhaps matching TRBD2 (6 bases). Trimming stripped 5 bases from V and 0 bases from J, with 14 bases between. The germline gives CDR1 SEHNR, CDR2 FQNEAQ (reference sequence). The CDR3 is 15 residues long. CDR3 sequence (DNA): TGTGCCAGCAGCCTTAGTAGCGGTACCTCCTACGAGCAGTACTTC. Residues: CASSLSSGTSYEQYF.

This clone was counted only a few times. The CDR3 sequence is CASSYPRPEQYF. In DNA form, the CDR3 reads TGTGCCAGCAGTTACCCGAGGCCTGAGCAGTACTTC. This chain connects TRBV6-2 or TRBV6-3 to TRBJ2-7; D unclear. CDR3 size: 12 residues. Germline V gene lookup returns CDR1 MNHEY and CDR2 SVGEGT. V was shortened by 2 bases and J by 7 bases, with 9 bases between the two germline ends.

V is TRBV12-3 or TRBV12-4 and J is TRBJ2-5; D uncertain. The CDR3 covers 13 residues. Trimming took 6 bases from V and 5 from J, leaving 13 bases between them. CDR3 region: CASREAASETQYF. For the CDR3, the DNA is TGTGCCAGCAGAGAAGCTGCCTCCGAGACCCAGTACTTC.

CDR3 sequence: CAWSAGGTEAFF. The CDR3 DNA reads TGTGCCTGGAGTGCGGGTGGCACTGAAGCTTTCTTT. The chain couples TRBV30 to TRBJ1-1; D not resolved. The V end lost 1 base, the J end lost 4 bases, and 7 bases lay between the germline ends. Germline CDR1 reads GTSNPN; CDR2 reads SVGIG (reference sequence). This CDR3 has 12 residues.

This rearrangement joins TRBV9 to TRBJ2-2; 10 bases fit TRBD2. CDR3 length: 17 amino acids. The junction had 5 bases not matched to a gene; V was cut back by 3 bases and J by 0 bases. Germline CDR1 SGDLS, CDR2 YYNGEE. CDR3 sequence: CASSGTSGPANTGELFF. The CDR3 DNA reads TGTGCCAGCAGCGGGACTAGCGGACCCGCGAACACCGGGGAGCTGTTTTTT. Using reference TRBV9 and TRBJ2-2 for the parts outside the CDR3, the full variable domain is DSGVTQTPKHLITATGQRVTLRCSPRSGDLSVYWYQQSLDQGLQFLIQYYNGEERAKGNILERFSAQQFPDLHSELNLSSLELGDSALYFCASSGTSGPANTGELFFGEGSRLTVL.

The chain employs TRBV11-2 and TRBJ1-2, with D maybe TRBD1 (5 bases). The CDR3 sequence is 17 residues long. CDR1 and CDR2 (germline): SGHAT, FQNNGV. Trimming shortened V by 1 base and J by 12 bases, and 27 bases separated the two germline ends. The CDR3: CASSLVLSSLVQGSDTF. For the CDR3, the DNA is TGTGCCAGCAGCTTAGTTCTCTCTTCCCTCGTCCAGGGAAGTGACACCTTC.

This clone was counted a few times. The chain is built from TRBV5-5 and TRBJ1-5; possibly TRBD1 for D (5 bases). CDR3 length: 16 residues. V gave up 1 base and J gave up 4 bases, with 15 bases separating them. Germline V lookup: CDR1 SGHKS, CDR2 YYEKEE (reference sequence). In nucleotides, the CDR3 is TGTGCCAGCAGCTTGTGGGGCAGCGGGGGTAATCAGCCCCAGCATTTT. Translation gives CASSLWGSGGNQPQHF. Combining the CDR3 with reference TRBV5-5 and TRBJ1-5 gives the whole variable domain DAGVTQSPTHLIKTRGQQVTLRCSPISGHKSVSWYQQVLGQGPQFIFQYYEKEERGRGNFPDRFSARQFPNYSSELNVNALLLGDSALYLCASSLWGSGGNQPQHFGDGTRLSIL.

This chain joins TRBV7-3 and TRBJ2-5; TRBD1 or TRBD2 may be the D gene (5 bases each). From germline, CDR1 is SGHTA and CDR2 FQGTGA. This CDR3 spans 14 amino acids. Trimming cost V 5 bases and J 5 bases, with 15 bases left between them. DNA of the CDR3: TGTGCCAGCAGCCCGGGACGGTGGATCGAGACCCAGTACTTC. Its protein product is CASSPGRWIETQYF.

This clone has a single count. The chain combines TRBV5-1 with TRBJ1-1; no reliable D call. Per the germline V gene, CDR1 is SGHRS and CDR2 is YFSETQ. V was pared by 5 bases and J by 1 base, with 6 bases between. This CDR3 is 12 amino acids long. The CDR3, as DNA: TGCGCCAGCAGTTTCGGGAACACTGAAGCTTTCTTT. Protein product: CASSFGNTEAFF.

The chain carries TRBV4-2 and TRBJ2-1, with 7 bases lining up with TRBD1. This CDR3 is 16 amino acids long. From germline, CDR1 is LGHNA and CDR2 YNFKEQ. With V trimmed by 4 bases and J by 4 bases, 10 bases remained unmatched. In DNA, the CDR3 is TGTGCCAGCAGCCTAAGCGCTCGGGACAGTTACAATGAGCAGTTCTTC. Translating gives CASSLSARDSYNEQFF.

The chain joins TRBV4-1 to TRBJ2-7; 7 bases fit TRBD1. V lost 2 bases and J lost 1; bases outside the gene matches: 5. This CDR3 comprises 15 residues. Germline lookup yields CDR1 MGHRA and CDR2 YSYEKL. For the CDR3, the DNA is TGCGCCAGCAGCCAAAGGGAACAGGGGTCCTACGAGCAGTACTTC. It codes for CASSQREQGSYEQYF.

The rearrangement uses TRBV6-4 and TRBJ2-1, with D tentatively TRBD1 or TRBD2 (5 bases each). Germline loops: CDR1 MRHNA, CDR2 SNTAGT. V was clipped by 2 bases and J by 6 bases, with 8 bases between them. There are 13 residues in the CDR3. The CDR3 DNA reads TGTGCCAGCAGTGACAGGGACCCCAATGAGCAGTTCTTC. This codes for CASSDRDPNEQFF.

J is TRBJ1-4 and V is TRBV7-2; TRBD1 is a possible D gene (6 bases). Germline V gene sequence: CDR1 SGHTA, CDR2 FQGNSA. V was trimmed by 2 bases and J by 3 bases, leaving 10 bases between them. CDR3 length: 15 amino acids. CDR3 in amino acids: CASSLSRGPNEKLFF. In DNA, the CDR3 is TGTGCCAGCAGCTTAAGCAGGGGACCTAATGAAAAACTGTTTTTT.

Remarks on this clone: Other DNA sequences of this sample code for an identical CDR3. The CDR3 DNA is TGTGCCAGCAGCCAAGAGGGCGGCTACAATGAGCAGTTCTTC. Amino acid sequence: CASSQEGGYNEQFF. This chain uses TRBV3-1 (or the pseudogene TRBV3-2) with TRBJ2-1; no definite D call. This CDR3 is 14 amino acids long. V was pared by 0 bases and J by 3 bases, with 6 bases between. Germline CDR1 and CDR2: LGHDT and YNNKEL (reference sequence).

This chain links TRBV10-3 with TRBJ2-7; D is unclear. The germline CDR1 and CDR2 sequences are ENHRY and SYGVKD. CDR3 length equals 14 residues. Trimming removed 2 bases at V and 2 bases at J, with 10 bases between. The CDR3 protein is CAISERVGAYEQYF. The CDR3 coding sequence is TGTGCCATCAGTGAGAGGGTCGGCGCCTACGAGCAGTACTTC.

This clone was picked up one time. This chain links TRBV12-3 or TRBV12-4 with TRBJ2-5; TRBD1 might be the D (5 bases). The length of the CDR3 is 13 residues. V lost 8 bases and J lost 2, with 12 bases in between. The CDR3 sequence: CASGSDTQETQYF. CDR3 in DNA: TGTGCCAGCGGCTCGGACACGCAAGAGACCCAGTACTTC.

The chain is built from TRBV11-3 and TRBJ1-1; possible D gene TRBD1, 5 bases. This CDR3 is 14 amino acids long. V gave up 3 bases and J gave up 2 bases, with 10 bases separating them. Germline values: CDR1 SGHNT, CDR2 YENEEA. CDR3 in amino acids: CASSFYGGNTEAFF. The CDR3 DNA follows: TGTGCCAGCAGCTTTTATGGGGGAAACACTGAAGCTTTCTTT.

The J gene is TRBJ1-1, the V gene TRBV5-1, with TRBD1 matching over 9 bases. The CDR3 spans 14 residues. Germline V gene data show CDR1 as SGHRS and CDR2 as YFSETQ. V shed 4 bases, J shed 6 bases, and the junction held 7 bases outside the gene matches. The CDR3 bases are TGCGCCAGCAGCAAGGGACAGGGTACCCCTGAAGCTTTCTTT. It is translated as CASSKGQGTPEAFF. The whole variable domain, remainder taken from reference TRBV5-1 and TRBJ1-1, is KAGVTQTPRYLIKTRGQQVTLSCSPISGHRSVSWYQQTPGQGLQFLFEYFSETQRNKGNFPGRFSGRQFSNSRSEMNVSTLELGDSALYLCASSKGQGTPEAFFGQGTRLTVV.

CDR3 sequence (DNA): TGTGCCTCCGGGAGGACTAATGAAAAACTGTTTTTT. Its translation is CASGRTNEKLFF. V and J are TRBV7-2 and TRBJ1-4; D ambiguous. The germline gives CDR1 SGHTA, CDR2 FQGNSA. Trimming took off 11 bases at V and 2 bases at J, with 9 bases between the two ends. The CDR3 loop spans 12 amino acids.

The chain recombines TRBV6-4 with TRBJ2-3; the match to TRBD2 covers 12 bases. CDR1 is MRHNA and CDR2 is SNTAGT in the germline V gene. CDR3 length equals 15 residues. Trimming took 10 bases from V and 2 from J; bases not matched to a gene: 7. The DNA of the CDR3 is TGTGCCACCTCCGGGACTAGCGGGCTCACAGATACGCAGTATTTT. This codes for CATSGTSGLTDTQYF.

This clone was recorded once. This sequence joins TRBV2 and TRBJ2-3; TRBD2 aligns across 8 bases. There are 14 residues in the CDR3. Germline CDR1 and CDR2: SNHLY and FYNNEI. V lost 6 bases to trimming and J lost 3 bases; unmatched junction nucleotides: 5. In DNA form, the CDR3 reads TGTGCCAGCAGGGTCGGGGGGGCAACAGATACGCAGTATTTT. This translates into CASRVGGATDTQYF.

The chain carries TRBV28 and TRBJ2-1; D is unclear. The CDR3 length is 11 residues. The germline V gene encodes CDR1 MDHEN and CDR2 SYDVKM. Trimming took 6 bases from V and 6 from J, leaving 6 bases between them. The CDR3 loop reads CASRGTNEQFF. The CDR3 nucleotides read TGTGCCAGCAGGGGTACCAATGAGCAGTTCTTC. Based on the CDR3 plus reference TRBV28 and TRBJ2-1, the full variable domain is DVKVTQSSRYLVKRTGEKVFLECVQDMDHENMFWYRQDPGLGLRLIYFSYDVKMKEKGDIPEGYSVSREKKERFSLILESASTNQTSMYLCASRGTNEQFFGPGTRLTVL.

The table lists this clone with a few counts. The genes are TRBV19 and TRBJ2-7; the D gene is possibly TRBD2 (5 bases). The CDR3 has 17 amino acids. Trimming stripped 6 bases from V and 0 bases from J, with 21 bases between. CDR1 is LNHDA and CDR2 is SQIVND in the germline V gene (reference sequence). CDR3 region: CASSIKTDSMTSYEQYF. The CDR3 nucleotides are TGTGCCAGTAGCATTAAGACGGACTCGATGACCTCCTACGAGCAGTACTTC.

The V call is TRBV4-1, the J call TRBJ1-5; 7 positions agree with TRBD1. The V gene's germline CDR1 is MGHRA and CDR2 YSYEKL. Trimming removed 1 base from V and 0 bases from J; junction bases left unmatched: 6. The CDR3 is 17 residues long. The CDR3 sequence is CASSQAQTGTSNQPQHF. CDR3 in DNA: TGCGCCAGCAGCCAAGCACAGACAGGGACTAGCAATCAGCCCCAGCATTTT.

The chain has TRBV19 and TRBJ1-5, with a tentative D call TRBD1 (6 bases). The CDR3 extends over 15 amino acids. CDR1 and CDR2 from the germline V gene are LNHDA and SQIVND (reference sequence). V was pared by 3 bases and J by 1 base, with 10 bases between. CDR3 bases: TGTGCCAGTAGTATTGGGGACACAAGCAATCAGCCCCAGCATTTT. Translating it yields CASSIGDTSNQPQHF.

This chain uses TRBV19 with TRBJ1-2; perhaps TRBD1 as D (5 bases). V lost 5 bases and J lost 5, with 12 bases in between. From germline, CDR1 is LNHDA and CDR2 SQIVND (reference sequence). The CDR3 runs 13 residues. In DNA form, the CDR3 reads TGTGCCAGTAGTCGGGACCGGGAGTATGGCTACACCTTC. Translation: CASSRDREYGYTF.

The rearrangement links TRBV4-3 to TRBJ2-3; the D gene is possibly TRBD2 (5 bases). V gave up 3 bases and J gave up 3 bases, with 16 bases separating them. The CDR3 is 16 residues long. CDR1 is LGHNA and CDR2 is YSLEER in the germline V gene. The CDR3 region is CASSQAPAGMTDTQYF. The CDR3 DNA sequence: TGCGCCAGCAGCCAGGCTCCGGCGGGTATGACAGATACGCAGTATTTT.

The table lists this clone with many counts. The V call is TRBV6-4, the J call TRBJ2-1; no clear D. There are 13 residues in the CDR3. Germline V gene sequence: CDR1 MRHNA, CDR2 SNTAGT. V lost 5 bases and J 5 bases, leaving 10 bases between the germline ends. The CDR3 DNA is TGTGCCAGCAGTAAGGCAGAGCACAATGAGCAGTTCTTC. This translates into CASSKAEHNEQFF.

This clone was counted a single time. This sequence joins TRBV7-3 and TRBJ2-6; D is undetermined. The CDR3 has 18 amino acids. CDR1 and CDR2 from the germline V gene are SGHTA and FQGTGA. V was cut by 4 bases and J by 4 bases, with 20 bases left in between. The CDR3 bases are TGTGCCAGCAGCTACCTGGGAACCCCACTTAAAGGGGCCAACGTCCTGACTTTC. Encoded protein: CASSYLGTPLKGANVLTF.

This chain uses TRBV5-6 with TRBJ2-7; TRBD1 agrees at 8 bases. The germline CDR1 and CDR2 sequences are SGHDT and YYEEEE. The V and J ends lost 4 bases and 4 bases, in that order; junction bases with no gene match: 13. This CDR3 comprises 16 residues. The CDR3 DNA follows: TGTGCCAGCAGCCACAACTGGATAGGACAGGGTTACGAGCAGTACTTC. Its translation: CASSHNWIGQGYEQYF. The complete variable domain, with remaining parts taken from reference TRBV5-6 and TRBJ2-7, reads DAGVTQSPTHLIKTRGQQVTLRCSPKSGHDTVSWYQQALGQGPQFIFQYYEEEERQRGNFPDRFSGHQFPNYSSELNVNALLLGDSALYLCASSHNWIGQGYEQYFGPGTRLTVT.

The chain recombines TRBV3-1 (or the pseudogene TRBV3-2) with TRBJ1-5; D uncertain. There are 14 residues in the CDR3. Looked up from germline, CDR1 is LGHDT and CDR2 is YNNKEL (reference sequence). With 3 bases removed from V and 0 bases from J, the gap between germline ends came to 6 bases. This CDR3 is CASSHTNSNQPQHF. CDR3 bases: TGTGCCAGCAGCCACACCAATAGCAATCAGCCCCAGCATTTT.